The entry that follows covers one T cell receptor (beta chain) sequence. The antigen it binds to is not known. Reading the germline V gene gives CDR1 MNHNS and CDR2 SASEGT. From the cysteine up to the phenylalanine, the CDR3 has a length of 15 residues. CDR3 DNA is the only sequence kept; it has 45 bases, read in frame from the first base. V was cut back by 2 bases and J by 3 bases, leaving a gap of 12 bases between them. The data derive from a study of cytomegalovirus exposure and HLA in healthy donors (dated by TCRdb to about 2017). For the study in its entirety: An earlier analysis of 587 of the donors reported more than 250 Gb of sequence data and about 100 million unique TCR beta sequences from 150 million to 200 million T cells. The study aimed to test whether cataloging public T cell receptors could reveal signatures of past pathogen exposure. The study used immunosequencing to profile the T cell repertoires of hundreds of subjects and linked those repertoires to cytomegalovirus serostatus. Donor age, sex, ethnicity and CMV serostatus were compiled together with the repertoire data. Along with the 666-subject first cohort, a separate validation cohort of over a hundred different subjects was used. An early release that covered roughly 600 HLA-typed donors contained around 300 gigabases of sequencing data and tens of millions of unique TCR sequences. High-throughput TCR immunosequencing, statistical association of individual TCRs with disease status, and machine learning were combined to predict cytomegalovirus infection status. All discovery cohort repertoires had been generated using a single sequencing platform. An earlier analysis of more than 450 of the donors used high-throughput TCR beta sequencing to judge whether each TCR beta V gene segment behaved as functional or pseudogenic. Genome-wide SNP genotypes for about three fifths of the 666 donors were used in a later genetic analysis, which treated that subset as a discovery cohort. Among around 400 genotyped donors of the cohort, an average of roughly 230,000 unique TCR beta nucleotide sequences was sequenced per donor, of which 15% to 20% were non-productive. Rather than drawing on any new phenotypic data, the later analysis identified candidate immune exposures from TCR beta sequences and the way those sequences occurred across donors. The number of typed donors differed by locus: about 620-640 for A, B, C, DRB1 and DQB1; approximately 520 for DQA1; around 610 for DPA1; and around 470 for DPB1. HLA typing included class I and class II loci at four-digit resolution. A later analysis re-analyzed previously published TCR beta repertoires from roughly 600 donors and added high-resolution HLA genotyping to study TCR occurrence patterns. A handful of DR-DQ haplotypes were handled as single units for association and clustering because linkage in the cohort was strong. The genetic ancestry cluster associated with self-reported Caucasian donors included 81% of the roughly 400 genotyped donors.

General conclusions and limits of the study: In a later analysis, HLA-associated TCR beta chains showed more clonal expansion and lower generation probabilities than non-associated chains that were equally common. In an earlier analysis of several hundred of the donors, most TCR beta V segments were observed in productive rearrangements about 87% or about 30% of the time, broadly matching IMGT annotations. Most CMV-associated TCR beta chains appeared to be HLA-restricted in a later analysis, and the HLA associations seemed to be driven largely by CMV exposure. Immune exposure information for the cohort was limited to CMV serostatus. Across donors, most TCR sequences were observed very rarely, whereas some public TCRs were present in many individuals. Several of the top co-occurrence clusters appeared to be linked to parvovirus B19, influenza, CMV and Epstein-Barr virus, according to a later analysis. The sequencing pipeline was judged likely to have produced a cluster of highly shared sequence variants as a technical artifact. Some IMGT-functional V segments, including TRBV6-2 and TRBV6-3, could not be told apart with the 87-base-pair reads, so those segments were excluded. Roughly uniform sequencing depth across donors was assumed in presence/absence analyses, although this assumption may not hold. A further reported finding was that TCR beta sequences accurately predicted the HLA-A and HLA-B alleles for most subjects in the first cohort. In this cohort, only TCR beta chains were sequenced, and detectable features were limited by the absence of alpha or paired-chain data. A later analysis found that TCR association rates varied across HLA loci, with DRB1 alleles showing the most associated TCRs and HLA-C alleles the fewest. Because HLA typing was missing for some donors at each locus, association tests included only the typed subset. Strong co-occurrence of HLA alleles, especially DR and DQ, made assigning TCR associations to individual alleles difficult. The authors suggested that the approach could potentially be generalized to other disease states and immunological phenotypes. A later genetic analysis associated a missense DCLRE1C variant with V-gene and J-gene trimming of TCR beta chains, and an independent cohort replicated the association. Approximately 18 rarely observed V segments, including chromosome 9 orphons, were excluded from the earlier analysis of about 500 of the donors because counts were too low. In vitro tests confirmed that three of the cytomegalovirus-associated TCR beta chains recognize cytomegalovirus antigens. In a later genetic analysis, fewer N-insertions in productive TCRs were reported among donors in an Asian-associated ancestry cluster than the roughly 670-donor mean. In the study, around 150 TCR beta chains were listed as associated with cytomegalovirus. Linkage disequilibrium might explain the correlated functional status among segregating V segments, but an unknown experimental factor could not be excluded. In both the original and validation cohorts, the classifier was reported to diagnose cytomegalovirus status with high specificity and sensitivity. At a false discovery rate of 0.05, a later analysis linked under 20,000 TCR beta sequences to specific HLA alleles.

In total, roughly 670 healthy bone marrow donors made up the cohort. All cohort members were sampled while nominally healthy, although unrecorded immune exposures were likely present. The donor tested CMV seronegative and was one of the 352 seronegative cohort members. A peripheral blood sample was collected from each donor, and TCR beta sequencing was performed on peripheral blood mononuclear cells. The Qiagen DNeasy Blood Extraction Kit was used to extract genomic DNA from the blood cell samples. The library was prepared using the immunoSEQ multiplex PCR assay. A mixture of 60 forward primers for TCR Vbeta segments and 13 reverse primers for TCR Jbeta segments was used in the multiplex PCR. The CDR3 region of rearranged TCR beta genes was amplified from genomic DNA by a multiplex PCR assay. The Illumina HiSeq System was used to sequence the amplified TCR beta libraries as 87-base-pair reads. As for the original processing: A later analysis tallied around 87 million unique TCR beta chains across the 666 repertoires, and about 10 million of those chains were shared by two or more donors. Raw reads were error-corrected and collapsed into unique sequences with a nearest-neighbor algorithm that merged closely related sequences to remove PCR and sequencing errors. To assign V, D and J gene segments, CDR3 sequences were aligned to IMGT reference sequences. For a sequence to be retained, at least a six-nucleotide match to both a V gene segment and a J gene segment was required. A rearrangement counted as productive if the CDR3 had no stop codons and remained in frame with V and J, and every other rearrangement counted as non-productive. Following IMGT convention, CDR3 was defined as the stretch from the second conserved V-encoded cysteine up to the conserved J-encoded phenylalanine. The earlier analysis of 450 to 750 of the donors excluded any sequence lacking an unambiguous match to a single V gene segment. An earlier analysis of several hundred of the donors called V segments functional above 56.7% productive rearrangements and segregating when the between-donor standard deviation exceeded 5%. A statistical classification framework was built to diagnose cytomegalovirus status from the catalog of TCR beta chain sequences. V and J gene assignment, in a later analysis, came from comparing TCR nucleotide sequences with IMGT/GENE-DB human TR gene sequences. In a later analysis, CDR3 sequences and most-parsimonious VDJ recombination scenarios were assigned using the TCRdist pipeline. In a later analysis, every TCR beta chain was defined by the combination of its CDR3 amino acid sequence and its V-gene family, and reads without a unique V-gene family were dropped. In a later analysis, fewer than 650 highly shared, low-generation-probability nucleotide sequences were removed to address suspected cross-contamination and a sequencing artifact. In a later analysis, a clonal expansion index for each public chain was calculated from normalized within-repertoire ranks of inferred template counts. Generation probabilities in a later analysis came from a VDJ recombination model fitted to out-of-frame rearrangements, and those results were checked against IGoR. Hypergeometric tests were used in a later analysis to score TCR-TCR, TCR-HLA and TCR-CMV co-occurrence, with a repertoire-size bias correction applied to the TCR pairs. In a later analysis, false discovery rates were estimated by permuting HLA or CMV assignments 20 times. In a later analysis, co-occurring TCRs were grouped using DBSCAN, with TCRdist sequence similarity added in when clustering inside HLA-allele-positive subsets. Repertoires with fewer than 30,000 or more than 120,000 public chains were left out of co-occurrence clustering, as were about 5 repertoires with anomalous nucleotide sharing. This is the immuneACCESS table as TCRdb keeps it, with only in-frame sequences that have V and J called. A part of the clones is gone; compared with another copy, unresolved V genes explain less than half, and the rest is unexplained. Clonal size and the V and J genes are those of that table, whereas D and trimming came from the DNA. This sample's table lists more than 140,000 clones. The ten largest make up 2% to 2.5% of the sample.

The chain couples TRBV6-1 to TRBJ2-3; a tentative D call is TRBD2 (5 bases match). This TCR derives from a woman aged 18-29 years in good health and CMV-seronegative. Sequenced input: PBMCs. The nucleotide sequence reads TGTGCCAGCAGTGAAACTCAGGAGGAGACAGATACGCAGTATTTT. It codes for CASSETQEETDTQYF.